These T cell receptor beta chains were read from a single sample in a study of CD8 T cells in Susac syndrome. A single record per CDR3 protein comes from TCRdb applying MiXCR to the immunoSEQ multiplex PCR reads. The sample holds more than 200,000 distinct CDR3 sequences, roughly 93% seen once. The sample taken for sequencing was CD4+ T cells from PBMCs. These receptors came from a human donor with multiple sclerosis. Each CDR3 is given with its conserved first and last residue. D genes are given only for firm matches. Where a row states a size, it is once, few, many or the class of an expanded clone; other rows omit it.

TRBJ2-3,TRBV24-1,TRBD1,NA,CATSEADRRSADTQYF,TGTGCCACCAGTGAAGCGGACAGGAGGAGTGCAGATACGCAGTATTTT
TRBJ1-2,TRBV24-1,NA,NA,CATSDPQANYGYTF,TGTGCCACCAGTGACCCGCAAGCTAACTATGGCTACACCTTC
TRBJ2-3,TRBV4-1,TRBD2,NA,CASSPGVAGSTDTQYF,TGCGCCAGCAGCCCCGGGGTAGCGGGAAGTACAGATACGCAGTATTTT
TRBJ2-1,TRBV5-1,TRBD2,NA,CASSLPSGAYNEQFF,TGCGCCAGCAGCTTGCCTAGCGGGGCATACAATGAGCAGTTCTTC
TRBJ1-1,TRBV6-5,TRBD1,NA,CASSKPGQGVFEAFF,TGTGCCAGCAGTAAGCCGGGACAGGGGGTCTTTGAAGCTTTCTTT
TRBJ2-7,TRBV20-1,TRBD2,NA,CSAGSPGLAGGLSYEQYF,TGCAGTGCGGGCTCCCCGGGACTAGCGGGGGGGCTCTCCTACGAGCAGTACTTC
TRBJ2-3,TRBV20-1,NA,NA,CSAERARGSALYTDTQYF,TGCAGTGCGGAAAGGGCGAGGGGTAGCGCCCTATACACAGATACGCAGTATTTT
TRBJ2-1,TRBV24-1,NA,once,CATSDFGLGNYNEQFF,TGTGCCACCAGTGATTTTGGGCTAGGCAATTACAATGAGCAGTTCTTC
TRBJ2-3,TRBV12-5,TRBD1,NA,CASGLGQGGGDTQYF,TGTGCTAGTGGCCTGGGACAGGGCGGCGGAGATACGCAGTATTTT
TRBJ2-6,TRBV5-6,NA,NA,CASSLPGTSGANVLTF,TGTGCCAGCAGCTTGCCGGGGACCTCTGGGGCCAACGTCCTGACTTTC
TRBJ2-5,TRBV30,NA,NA,CAWRGQSSGTQYF,TGTGCCTGGAGAGGACAGTCCTCCGGGACCCAGTACTTC
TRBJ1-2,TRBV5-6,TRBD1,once,CASSLAAGQGFNGYTF,TGTGCCAGCAGCTTGGCCGCGGGACAGGGTTTCAATGGCTACACCTTC
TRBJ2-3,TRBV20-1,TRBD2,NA,CSARTSLDTQYF,TGCAGTGCGCGGACTAGTTTAGATACGCAGTATTTT
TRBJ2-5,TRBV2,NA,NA,CASSDPIDRPRAQYF,TGTGCCAGCAGTGACCCGATCGACCGACCCAGGGCCCAGTACTTC
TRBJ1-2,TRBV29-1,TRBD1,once,CSVGRGQGSDAGYTF,TGCAGCGTTGGTCGGGGACAGGGGTCGGATGCGGGCTACACCTTC
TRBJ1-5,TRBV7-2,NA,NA,CASSPAQTSNQPQHF,TGTGCCAGCAGCCCCGCGCAGACTAGCAATCAGCCCCAGCATTTT
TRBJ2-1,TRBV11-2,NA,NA,CASSLSGRADYNEQFF,TGTGCCAGCAGCCTGTCCGGGCGGGCCGATTACAATGAGCAGTTCTTC
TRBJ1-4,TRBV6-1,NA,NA,CASTATRRPGTNEKLFF,TGTGCCAGCACCGCGACACGGAGACCCGGGACTAATGAAAAACTGTTTTTT
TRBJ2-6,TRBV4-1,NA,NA,CASSQDWEVSGANVLTF,TGCGCCAGCAGCCAAGATTGGGAAGTATCTGGGGCCAACGTCCTGACTTTC
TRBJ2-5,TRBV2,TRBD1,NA,CASSAGQGVETQYF,TGTGCCAGCAGCGCGGGACAGGGAGTGGAGACCCAGTACTTC
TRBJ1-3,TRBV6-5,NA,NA,CASSYSIGVDSGNTIYF,TGTGCCAGCAGTTACTCGATTGGGGTCGACTCTGGAAACACCATATATTTT
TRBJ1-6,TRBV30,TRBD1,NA,CAWSGQGRVRSPLHF,TGTGCCTGGAGCGGACAGGGCCGGGTGAGATCACCCCTCCACTTT